This TCR beta chain stems from a study of CD8 T cells in Susac syndrome. Study outcomes and limitations: Only a relatively small number of individuals were included in the TCR sequencing and HLA analysis.

Sequencing of TCR beta was undertaken in CD8+ and CD4+ T cells derived from blood. In contrast to the negatively isolated CD8+ and CD4+ T cells, TEMRA cells were FACS-enriched. As regards this clonotype: Antigen: not known.

RNA, at about 0.45 to 1 ug, was reverse transcribed with random hexamers. Amplification of TCR beta CDR3 by immunoSEQ multiplex PCR spanned 54 Vbeta and 13 Jbeta. Via MiXCR, TCRdb re-called the immunoSEQ multiplex PCR reads, giving one row per CDR3 protein. The data contain approximately 190,000 distinct CDR3 sequences, 93% of them singletons. Trimming took 9 bases from V and 4 from J, leaving 14 bases between them. This CDR3 has 13 amino acids. Germline CDR1 reads MNHNS; CDR2 reads SASEGT. The sequenced material came from CD4+ T cells from PBMCs. The TCR sequence derives from a human donor in good health. V and J are TRBV6-1 and TRBJ2-3; no clear D. CDR3 loop: CASVHGSADTQYF. CDR3 coding DNA: TGTGCCAGTGTGCATGGGTCGGCAGATACGCAGTATTTT.